This T cell receptor (beta chain) was sequenced for a study of post-analysis software for immune sequencing data. The overall study: Relapsing-remitting, secondary progressive and progressive-relapsing courses of multiple sclerosis were included. Study-wide results and caveats: Patients showed TRBV5-6, TRBV5-1 and TRBV20-1 among five TRBV segments more frequent than in controls. By F measure, strong co-clustering occurred among samples prepared in the same batch. Patients with multiple sclerosis recorded significantly lower normalized Chao1 diversity than controls, the study found.

Every TCR beta cDNA library bore unique molecular identifiers. There were 1 to 10 million T cells, and roughly 0.5 million cDNA molecules came from them. TCRdb analysed the PCR reads with MiXCR anew, one entry per CDR3 protein. The sample has 450,000 or so distinct CDR3 sequences, 40% to 55% seen once. V trimming: 6 bases; J trimming: 2 bases; junction bases outside the gene matches: 6. The CDR3 runs to 15 residues. CDR1 MNHEY and CDR2 SVGAGI come from the germline V gene. About this clonotype itself: Its target is unknown.

The TCR comes from a girl aged 5-17 years with multiple sclerosis. The sequencing sample was made of blood. The V gene is TRBV6-5, the J gene TRBJ2-1; 8 nucleotides align to TRBD2. This chain's CDR3 is CASSGRAGPYNEQFF. CDR3 nucleotides: TGTGCCAGCAGCGGGAGGGCCGGCCCCTACAATGAGCAGTTCTTC.